This T cell receptor (beta chain) was captured in a study of cytomegalovirus exposure and HLA in healthy donors. Study context: Early released data comprised about 85 million unique TCRs from HLA-typed donors. When about 400 donors were genotyped, roughly four fifths of them were found to fall in the Caucasian-associated ancestry cluster. Study conclusions and caveats: In a later analysis, donors in an Asian-associated ancestry cluster reportedly had fewer N-insertions in productive TCRs than the cohort mean. The study designated 150 or so TCR beta chains cytomegalovirus-associated.

Details on this clone: The antigen is unknown.

Trimming removed 5 bases at V and 1 base at J, with 7 bases between. The CDR3 length is 13 residues. Germline V lookup: CDR1 SGHTA, CDR2 FQGTGA. Both 60 Vbeta primers and 13 Jbeta primers went into the PCR. Repertoires were generated with immunoSEQ multiplex PCR, while TCRdb's copy carries only in-frame clones and drops some. This sample has around 130,000 clones, with 73% found just once. Input material: PBMCs. The chain uses TRBV7-3 and TRBJ2-3; unclear D gene. The clonotype originates from a woman between 40 and 55 years old in good health and CMV-seropositive. CDR3 protein: CASSPSGTDTQYF. The CDR3 DNA follows: TGTGCCAGCAGCCCCTCGGGCACAGATACGCAGTATTTT. Full variable domain (missing parts from reference TRBV7-3 and TRBJ2-3): GAGVSQTPSNKVTEKGKYVELRCDPISGHTALYWYRQSLGQGPEFLIYFQGTGAADDSGLPNDRFFAVRPEGSVSTLKIQRTERGDSAVYLCASSPSGTDTQYFGPGTRLTVL.